This T cell receptor (beta chain) was retrieved from a study of Ad26.COV2.S vaccination and SARS-CoV-2 variants. Study-level points and caveats: With respect to non-spike TCR breadth, vaccine and placebo recipients were similar. Total T cell responses, in the TCR breadth and depth analyses, may have been underestimated.

Of note for this clone: Its specificity is not known.

Libraries were prepared by immunoSEQ multiplex PCR; TCRdb keeps only in-frame clonotypes and omits some of them. The table lists roughly 100,000 clones, less than 85% of them singletons. This CDR3 has 13 residues. CDR1 and CDR2 (germline): KGHDR, SFDVKD. With 7 bases removed from V and 11 bases from J, the gap between germline ends came to 17 bases. This specimen was peripheral blood, taken after recovery from COVID-19. This sequence originates from a human donor who had recovered from COVID-19. V usage is TRBV24-1 and J usage is TRBJ1-5; weak D call: TRBD1 (5 bases). The CDR3 loop is CATSSTLGESQHF. Written as DNA, the CDR3 is TGTGCCACCAGCTCTACGCTGGGGGAGTCCCAGCATTTT.